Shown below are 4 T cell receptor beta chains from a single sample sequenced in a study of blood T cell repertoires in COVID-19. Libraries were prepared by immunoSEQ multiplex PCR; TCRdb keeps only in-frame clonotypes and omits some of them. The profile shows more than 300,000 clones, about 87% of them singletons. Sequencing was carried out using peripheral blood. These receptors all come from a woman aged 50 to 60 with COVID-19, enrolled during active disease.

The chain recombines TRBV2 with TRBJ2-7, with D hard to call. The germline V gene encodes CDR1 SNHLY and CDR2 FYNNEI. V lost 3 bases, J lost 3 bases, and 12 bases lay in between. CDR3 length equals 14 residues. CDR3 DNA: TGTGCCAGCAGTGAGGGCAAATTGGTCTACGAGCAGTACTTC. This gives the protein CASSEGKLVYEQYF. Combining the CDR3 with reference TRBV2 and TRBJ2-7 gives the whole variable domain EPEVTQTPSHQVTQMGQEVILRCVPISNHLYFYWYRQILGQKVEFLVSFYNNEISEKSEIFDDQFSVERPDGSNFTLKIRSTKLEDSAMYFCASSEGKLVYEQYFGPGTRLTVT.

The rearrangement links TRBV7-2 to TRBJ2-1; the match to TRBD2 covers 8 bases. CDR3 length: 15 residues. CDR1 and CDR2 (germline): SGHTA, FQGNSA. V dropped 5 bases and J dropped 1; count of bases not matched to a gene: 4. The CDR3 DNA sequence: TGTGCCAGCAGCCCTAGCGGGTTTTCCTACAATGAGCAGTTCTTC. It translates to CASSPSGFSYNEQFF.

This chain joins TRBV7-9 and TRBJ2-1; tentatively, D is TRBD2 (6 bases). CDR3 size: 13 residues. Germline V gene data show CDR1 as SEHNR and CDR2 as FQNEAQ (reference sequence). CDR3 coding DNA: TGTGCGGTGGGGCGGGAAGGGCCCAATGAGCAGTTCTTC. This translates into CAVGREGPNEQFF.

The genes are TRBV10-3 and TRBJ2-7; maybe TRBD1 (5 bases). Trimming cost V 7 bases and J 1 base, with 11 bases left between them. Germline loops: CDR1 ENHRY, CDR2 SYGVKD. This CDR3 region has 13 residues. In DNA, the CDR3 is TGTGCCATCAATAGTGGACAATCCTACGAGCAGTACTTC. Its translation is CAINSGQSYEQYF.